This TCR beta chain was sequenced during a study of T cells in Graves' hyperthyroidism and ophthalmopathy. Researchers took RNA transcripts and amplified the TCR beta CDR3 regions from them. The HTBI set primed first-round TCR CDR3 RT-PCR. In TCRdb, the multiplex PCR reads were re-called with MiXCR into one record per CDR3 protein. Of some 570,000 distinct CDR3 sequences detected, 12% to 15% appear once; the ten largest clones hold 7.1%. This clonotype occurred many times. Its specificity is not known. Study results and caveats: Ophthalmopathy onset followed model prediction by a median approximately 5.9 months.

Clinical symptoms, serum thyroxine and TRAb, thyroid ultrasound and orbital computed tomography were used for the diagnoses. Out of over 9 ml of fresh peripheral blood came the PBMCs. The sequenced material came from blood. This receptor was identified in a woman younger than 30 with Graves' ophthalmopathy.

DNA of the CDR3: TGTGCCACCAGCGGACAGGGGACTAGCGGGGACACAGATACGCAGTATTTT. Translating it yields CATSGQGTSGDTDTQYF. The rearrangement links TRBV24-1 to TRBJ2-3; 13 bases match TRBD2. The CDR3 has 17 residues. Germline lookup yields CDR1 KGHDR and CDR2 SFDVKD. V trimming: 7 bases; J trimming: 2 bases; junction bases outside the gene matches: 8.